Following are 10 T cell receptor beta chains from one sample sequenced in a study of T cell responses to AZD1222 COVID-19 vaccine. The repertoire was sequenced with immunoSEQ multiplex PCR; TCRdb's copy has only in-frame clones and lacks some. The table shows 150,000 to 200,000 clones, with approximately 90% occurring only once. The sample in question was peripheral blood, obtained on day 0 of AZD1222 vaccination. Receptors were obtained from an adult in good health.

This chain connects TRBV10-3 to TRBJ2-5; tentative D call: TRBD1 (6 bases). In germline, CDR1 is ENHRY, CDR2 SYGVKD. The V end was cut by 0 bases, the J end by 2 bases, with 13 bases between. This CDR3 is built from 16 residues. CDR3 sequence: CAISESLDRGQETQYF. The CDR3 coding sequence is TGTGCCATCAGTGAGTCGCTGGACAGAGGTCAAGAGACCCAGTACTTC.

This chain joins TRBV2 and TRBJ1-6; D is undetermined. Germline V lookup: CDR1 SNHLY, CDR2 FYNNEI. Trimming removed 8 bases at V and 4 bases at J, with 9 bases between. This CDR3 region has 13 residues. CDR3 nucleotide sequence: TGTGCCAGCTCCACCCTGTATAATTCACCCCTCCACTTT. Translation gives CASSTLYNSPLHF.

This clone was recorded a few times. This chain links TRBV27 with TRBJ1-2; D might be TRBD1 (6 bases). The CDR3 spans 13 residues. With 2 bases removed from V and 8 bases from J, the gap between germline ends came to 12 bases. Looked up from germline, CDR1 is MNHEY and CDR2 is SMNVEV (reference sequence). CDR3 region: CASSLRGQWGYTF. DNA of the CDR3: TGTGCCAGCAGTTTACGCGGACAGTGGGGCTACACCTTC.

V gene TRBV5-1 combines with J gene TRBJ2-1, with TRBD2 matching over 8 bases. The CDR3 spans 14 residues. Germline trimming cut 3 bases from V and 9 bases from J; bases unmatched to any gene: 8. The germline gives CDR1 SGHRS, CDR2 YFSETQ. For the CDR3, the DNA is TGCGCCAGCAGCTACCAAGCGGGGGAAACTGAGCAGTTCTTC. Its translation: CASSYQAGETEQFF.

The chain couples TRBV7-9 to TRBJ1-4; 8 bases fit TRBD1. Trimming removed 4 bases from V and 4 bases from J; junction bases left unmatched: 8. There are 16 residues in the CDR3. Germline CDR1 and CDR2: SEHNR and FQNEAQ (reference sequence). The CDR3, as DNA: TGTGCCAGCAGCTATACAGGGGGACTAATTAATGAAAAACTGTTTTTT. Protein product: CASSYTGGLINEKLFF.

The chain couples TRBV11-2 to TRBJ1-4; D uncertain. This CDR3 is 17 amino acids long. V lost 1 base and J 13 bases, leaving 25 bases between the germline ends. CDR1 is SGHAT and CDR2 is FQNNGV in the germline V gene. DNA of the CDR3: TGTGCCAGCAGCTTAGGAGCCAGCCACTCCGAAATGAAGGGACTGTTTTTT. This codes for CASSLGASHSEMKGLFF.

This chain uses TRBV9 with TRBJ2-3, with D hard to call. Germline CDR1 is SGDLS and CDR2 is YYNGEE. V lost 0 bases, J lost 4 bases, and 3 bases lay in between. The CDR3 loop spans 12 amino acids. As DNA, the CDR3 is TGTGCCAGCAGCGTAGGGGCAGATACGCAGTATTTT. Translated, it gives CASSVGADTQYF. Using reference TRBV9 and TRBJ2-3 for the parts outside the CDR3, the full variable domain is DSGVTQTPKHLITATGQRVTLRCSPRSGDLSVYWYQQSLDQGLQFLIQYYNGEERAKGNILERFSAQQFPDLHSELNLSSLELGDSALYFCASSVGADTQYFGPGTRLTVL.

The chain carries TRBV10-3 and TRBJ2-5, with D possibly matching TRBD1 (7 bases). The CDR3 totals 14 residues. V lost 9 bases, J lost 2 bases, and 16 bases lay in between. Germline values: CDR1 ENHRY, CDR2 SYGVKD. CDR3 amino acids: CAISAGGQQETQYF. The CDR3 DNA follows: TGTGCCATTTCCGCCGGGGGACAGCAAGAGACCCAGTACTTC.

This chain connects TRBV18 to TRBJ2-7; D gene uncertain. The V gene lost 8 bases and the J gene lost 2 bases, with 16 bases spanning the gap. The CDR3 loop spans 14 amino acids. The germline V gene has CDR1 KGHSH and CDR2 LQKENI. As DNA, the CDR3 is TGTGCCAGCGCGAGGACGGAGACGGCCTACGAGCAGTACTTC. It is translated as CASARTETAYEQYF.

The CDR3 DNA is TGTGCCTGGGAGGCAGGACCTCGGGCCACTGAAGCTTTCTTT. This sequence encodes CAWEAGPRATEAFF. The V gene is TRBV30, the J gene TRBJ1-1; the D is unclear. Trimming stripped 5 bases from V and 4 bases from J, with 17 bases between. The CDR3 is 14 residues long. The germline CDR1 and CDR2 sequences are GTSNPN and SVGIG (reference sequence).